This TCR beta chain came from a study of T cells in Graves' hyperthyroidism and ophthalmopathy. Study-wide context: Peripheral blood was acquired at first diagnosis, ahead of any therapy whatsoever.

What was amplified from RNA transcripts were TCR beta CDR3 regions. A first-round RT-PCR of the TCR CDR3 used the HTBI primer set. MiXCR was run by TCRdb on the multiplex PCR reads, yielding one entry per CDR3 protein. This table holds 600,000 to 700,000 distinct CDR3 sequences, 14% to 15% found once. This clonotype has only a few counts. Antigen: not known. The germline V gene encodes CDR1 SEHNR and CDR2 FQNEAQ (reference sequence). Trimming took 5 bases from V and 2 from J; bases not matched to a gene: 4. The CDR3 length is 16 residues. Ophthalmopathy cases met thresholds of Clinical Activity Score at least 3, NOSPECS grade at least 4 and duration under 3 months. Study-level results: Among clonotypes expanded in thyroid above 0.001, most were also found in blood.

The V and J genes are TRBV7-9 and TRBJ2-4; 12 bases match TRBD2. What was sequenced was blood. The clonotype was recovered from a woman in her 40s with Graves' ophthalmopathy. CDR3 in DNA: TGTGCCAGCAGCCGACTAGCGGGAGTGACCAAAAACATTCAGTACTTC. Translation gives CASSRLAGVTKNIQYF.